The 32 T cell receptor beta chains below were found in one sample sequenced in a study of Ad26.COV2.S vaccination and SARS-CoV-2 variants. Here immunoSEQ multiplex PCR was the method, and the copy in TCRdb shows in-frame clones only, minus some. This sample yields about 500,000 clones, of which roughly 87% are seen a single time; about 1.5% belongs to the top ten. Treatment of the sample: 15 to 20 received Ad26.COV2.S at low or high dose, single or two shots; about 5 received placebo; per-sample allocation not given. Sampling took place 63 days after the first vaccine or placebo injection. Sequencing used peripheral blood, obtained in a trial of Ad26.COV2.S vaccine versus placebo. The receptor source for this set is a person between 18 and 60 years old who received the Ad26.COV2.S COVID-19 vaccine or a placebo.

The gene calls are TRBV30 and TRBJ1-6; D not resolved. Germline V gene data show CDR1 as GTSNPN and CDR2 as SVGIG (reference sequence). Trimming cost V 3 bases and J 7 bases, with 19 bases left between them. The CDR3 runs 16 residues. The CDR3 here is CAWRPGGGSGNSPLHF. DNA of the CDR3: TGTGCCTGGAGACCCGGAGGAGGGAGTGGCAATTCACCCCTCCACTTT.

The chain uses TRBV30 and TRBJ1-1, with D maybe TRBD1 (6 bases). Germline CDR1 and CDR2: GTSNPN and SVGIG (reference sequence). The CDR3 extends over 14 amino acids. The V and J ends lost 1 base and 1 base respectively, with 10 bases between them. The CDR3 spells CAWSAPDRNTEAFF. The CDR3 DNA follows: TGTGCCTGGAGTGCACCGGACAGGAACACTGAAGCTTTCTTT.

This clone showed up just once. The chain is built from TRBV28 and TRBJ2-4; D may be TRBD1 (6 bases). The germline V and J ends were trimmed by 10 bases and 3 bases, with 16 bases remaining between them. This CDR3 contains 14 residues. Germline V gene sequence: CDR1 MDHEN, CDR2 SYDVKM. The CDR3 sequence: CATQGGSGKNIQYF. The CDR3 nucleotides are TGTGCCACCCAAGGGGGTTCAGGCAAAAACATTCAGTACTTC.

This clone was seen just once. The V call is TRBV6-6, the J call TRBJ2-7; no reliable D call. V lost 5 bases to trimming and J lost 7 bases, with 18 bases between them. The CDR3 contains 14 residues. Germline V CDR1 and CDR2: MNHNY, SVGAGI (reference sequence). The CDR3, as DNA: TGTGCCAGCAGTGACGACGGAGCTCTCGGGGAGCAGTACTTC. It encodes CASSDDGALGEQYF.

This chain connects TRBV30 to TRBJ1-2; D is unclear. This CDR3 comprises 12 residues. CDR1 and CDR2 from the germline V gene are GTSNPN and SVGIG (reference sequence). Deletions cut 2 bases from V and 7 bases from J, with 11 bases between. This CDR3 reads CAWSLVGAGYTF. For the CDR3, the DNA is TGTGCCTGGAGTCTTGTGGGTGCTGGCTACACCTTC. Full variable domain (missing parts from reference TRBV30 and TRBJ1-2): SQTIHQWPATLVQPVGSPLSLECTVEGTSNPNLYWYRQAAGRGLQLLFYSVGIGQISSEVPQNLSASRPQDRQFILSSKKLLLSDSGFYLCAWSLVGAGYTFGSGTRLTVV.

This clone was found once. The CDR3 protein is CASSQDVTPGGADTQYF. The DNA for the CDR3 is TGCGCCAGCAGCCAAGATGTGACCCCCGGAGGCGCAGATACGCAGTATTTT. The chain has TRBV4-1 and TRBJ2-3; maybe TRBD2 (5 bases). V lost 0 bases, J lost 4 bases, and 17 bases lay in between. CDR3 length: 17 residues. Germline CDR1 is MGHRA and CDR2 is YSYEKL.

This rearrangement joins TRBV29-1 to TRBJ1-2, with D tentatively TRBD1 (5 bases). Trimming took 4 bases from V and 0 from J, leaving 18 bases between them. The length of the CDR3 is 16 residues. In germline, CDR1 is SQVTM, CDR2 ANQGSEA. The CDR3, as DNA: TGCAGCGTTGGGGTTCGACAGTCCCTCGCTAACTATGGCTACACCTTC. Encoded protein: CSVGVRQSLANYGYTF.

DNA of the CDR3: TGTGCCAGCAGTTTAGGGTTCACAGATACGCAGTATTTT. It yields the protein CASSLGFTDTQYF. The chain links TRBV12-3 or TRBV12-4 to TRBJ2-3; D ambiguous. The CDR3 consists of 13 residues. V lost 1 base and J lost 2, with 4 bases in between.

In DNA form, the CDR3 reads TGTGCCAGCAGCCCCGGGTTCACCGGGGAGCTGTTTTTT. Its translation: CASSPGFTGELFF. The V call is TRBV27, the J call TRBJ2-2, with no clear D. The germline V and J ends were trimmed by 6 bases and 4 bases, with 9 bases remaining between them. This CDR3 spans 13 amino acids. Germline V gene sequence: CDR1 MNHEY, CDR2 SMNVEV (reference sequence).

The CDR3: CASSRDRREQYF. In nucleotides, the CDR3 is TGTGCCAGCAGCCGAGACAGAAGGGAGCAGTACTTC. The chain recombines TRBV3-1 (or the pseudogene TRBV3-2) with TRBJ2-7; weak D call: TRBD1 (5 bases). Germline values: CDR1 LGHDT, CDR2 YNNKEL (reference sequence). V was cut by 4 bases and J by 7 bases, with 11 bases left in between. CDR3 length: 12 amino acids.

The chain is built from TRBV7-8 and TRBJ2-1, with 8 bases matching TRBD2. V lost 4 bases, J lost 4 bases, and 12 bases stayed unmatched. Germline-derived CDR1 and CDR2 are SGHVS and FQNEAQ. The CDR3 spans 17 residues. CDR3 coding DNA: TGTGCCAGCAGCTCGAAATTATGGGAGCGGGAGTACAATGAGCAGTTCTTC. This encodes CASSSKLWEREYNEQFF.

The chain combines TRBV7-2 with TRBJ2-7; D is possibly TRBD1 or TRBD2 (5 bases each). V was pared by 0 bases and J by 3 bases, with 9 bases between. The CDR3 is 14 residues long. CDR1 and CDR2 from the germline V gene are SGHTA and FQGNSA. The CDR3 loop reads CASSLAGGNYEQYF. The CDR3 region has the DNA TGTGCCAGCAGCTTAGCTGGGGGAAACTACGAGCAGTACTTC.

The rearrangement links TRBV9 to TRBJ1-2; 9 positions agree with TRBD1. Germline lookup yields CDR1 SGDLS and CDR2 YYNGEE. The trim removed 1 base at V and 2 bases at J, leaving 3 bases unmatched. The CDR3 covers 15 residues. The CDR3 region has the DNA TGTGCCAGCAGCGTACTTGGGACAGGGAACTATGGCTACACCTTC. This sequence encodes CASSVLGTGNYGYTF.

The J gene is TRBJ1-2, the V gene TRBV6-6; D gene uncertain. V gave up 5 bases and J gave up 4 bases, with 17 bases separating them. The CDR3 is 15 residues long. Germline-derived CDR1 and CDR2 are MNHNY and SVGAGI (reference sequence). The CDR3 DNA follows: TGTGCCAGCAGTCCCCGACGAGAGCCAGGCTATGGCTACACCTTC. Encoded protein: CASSPRREPGYGYTF.

J is TRBJ1-3 and V is TRBV7-9; unclear D gene. The CDR3 runs to 15 residues. The V end lost 5 bases, the J end lost 2 bases, and 13 bases lay between the germline ends. The germline V gene encodes CDR1 SEHNR and CDR2 FQNEAQ (reference sequence). The CDR3 here is CASSRQVGTGNTIYF. Written as DNA, the CDR3 is TGTGCCAGCAGCCGCCAAGTAGGGACTGGAAACACCATATATTTT.

The chain carries TRBV5-1 and TRBJ2-7, with D unresolved. The CDR3 runs 14 residues. V gave up 4 bases and J gave up 3 bases, with 14 bases separating them. Germline V gives CDR1 SGHRS, CDR2 YFSETQ. The CDR3 sequence is CASSSQGYHYEQYF. The DNA of the CDR3 is TGCGCCAGCAGCAGTCAAGGCTACCACTACGAGCAGTACTTC. Variable domain in full (rest from reference TRBV5-1 and TRBJ2-7): KAGVTQTPRYLIKTRGQQVTLSCSPISGHRSVSWYQQTPGQGLQFLFEYFSETQRNKGNFPGRFSGRQFSNSRSEMNVSTLELGDSALYLCASSSQGYHYEQYFGPGTRLTVT.

CDR3 in amino acids: CASSQEDRWNTEAFF. As DNA, the CDR3 is TGCGCCAGCAGCCAAGAGGACAGGTGGAACACTGAAGCTTTCTTT. The rearrangement joins TRBV4-1 to TRBJ1-1; 7 nucleotides line up with TRBD1. The V and J ends lost 0 bases and 1 base, in that order; junction bases with no gene match: 2. CDR1 MGHRA and CDR2 YSYEKL come from the germline V gene. The CDR3 sequence is 15 residues long.

The chain employs TRBV7-9 and TRBJ1-2; TRBD1 is a possible D gene (6 bases). The CDR3 is made up of 13 amino acids. In germline, CDR1 is SEHNR, CDR2 FQNEAQ (reference sequence). The ends were cut back, 1 base at V and 4 bases at J, with 7 bases in the middle. CDR3 sequence: CASSLVDSYGYTF. The CDR3 DNA is TGTGCCAGCAGCTTAGTGGACAGCTATGGCTACACCTTC.

The CDR3 nucleotides are TGTGCCAGCCTAGGGAACACTGAAGCTTTCTTT. It is translated as CASLGNTEAFF. This rearrangement joins TRBV25-1 to TRBJ1-1; no reliable D call. The CDR3 runs to 11 residues. CDR1 and CDR2 (germline): MGHDK, SYGVNS. V was cut by 8 bases and J by 1 base, with 5 bases left in between.

J is TRBJ1-5 and V is TRBV5-1; no clear D gene. Per germline, CDR1 SGHRS and CDR2 YFSETQ. The CDR3 consists of 14 residues. The ends were cut back, 9 bases at V and 0 bases at J, with 13 bases in the middle. CDR3 sequence reads: CANEQQLSNQPQHF. The CDR3 coding sequence is TGCGCCAACGAGCAACAGCTTAGCAATCAGCCCCAGCATTTT. The full variable domain, its missing parts supplied by reference TRBV5-1 and TRBJ1-5, is KAGVTQTPRYLIKTRGQQVTLSCSPISGHRSVSWYQQTPGQGLQFLFEYFSETQRNKGNFPGRFSGRQFSNSRSEMNVSTLELGDSALYLCANEQQLSNQPQHFGDGTRLSIL.

The count of this clone is one. This rearrangement joins TRBV2 to TRBJ2-5, with 7 bases fitting TRBD1. The CDR3 covers 15 residues. Germline CDR1 is SNHLY and CDR2 is FYNNEI. The ends lost 10 bases at V and 3 bases at J; junction bases unmatched: 14. The CDR3 loop is CATQRQGVSKETQYF. In nucleotides, the CDR3 is TGTGCCACTCAACGACAGGGTGTTAGTAAAGAGACCCAGTACTTC.

The chain recombines TRBV7-3 with TRBJ2-5, with 10 positions matching TRBD1. CDR1 is SGHTA, CDR2 FQGTGA, per germline. The CDR3 contains 13 residues. V trimming: 3 bases; J trimming: 6 bases; junction bases outside the gene matches: 1. This chain's CDR3 is CASSFDRGQTQYF. In DNA, the CDR3 is TGTGCCAGCAGCTTTGACAGGGGGCAGACCCAGTACTTC.

This clone was seen only a few times. The genes are TRBV30 and TRBJ1-6; 8 positions match TRBD1. Germline V gene sequence: CDR1 GTSNPN, CDR2 SVGIG (reference sequence). The trim removed 0 bases at V and 8 bases at J, leaving 3 bases unmatched. This CDR3 is built from 14 residues. The CDR3 DNA sequence: TGTGCCTGGAGTGTTCAGGGGGCATATTCACCCCTCCACTTT. It specifies CAWSVQGAYSPLHF. The full variable domain, in which reference TRBV30 and TRBJ1-6 provide the parts outside the CDR3, is SQTIHQWPATLVQPVGSPLSLECTVEGTSNPNLYWYRQAAGRGLQLLFYSVGIGQISSEVPQNLSASRPQDRQFILSSKKLLLSDSGFYLCAWSVQGAYSPLHFGNGTRLTVT.

V gene TRBV6-2 or TRBV6-3 combines with J gene TRBJ2-7, with 8 bases that match TRBD1. The length of the CDR3 is 17 residues. Germline values: CDR1 MNHEY, CDR2 SVGEGT. V trimming: 4 bases; J trimming: 2 bases; junction bases outside the gene matches: 13. This CDR3 is CASSFPIRGPSTYEQYF. The CDR3 DNA reads TGTGCCAGCAGTTTTCCGATCAGGGGGCCCTCAACCTACGAGCAGTACTTC.

The genes are TRBV28 and TRBJ2-7; 9 bases are a match to TRBD2. The germline V gene has CDR1 MDHEN and CDR2 SYDVKM. CDR3 size: 15 residues. Trimming took 5 bases from V and 2 from J; bases not matched to a gene: 7. The CDR3 DNA reads as TGTGCCAGCAGTACCCCCGGACTAGCGCCCTACGAGCAGTACTTC. It encodes CASSTPGLAPYEQYF.

The chain employs TRBV3-1 (or the pseudogene TRBV3-2) and TRBJ2-3, with D possibly matching TRBD2 (6 bases). Trimming took off 2 bases at V and 8 bases at J, with 17 bases between the two ends. The germline gives CDR1 LGHDT, CDR2 YNNKEL (reference sequence). CDR3 length: 15 amino acids. The CDR3 sequence: CASSQSPWDSGTQYF. The CDR3 nucleotides read TGTGCCAGCAGCCAATCACCGTGGGATAGCGGTACGCAGTATTTT.

The gene calls are TRBV19 and TRBJ2-3, with 9 bases that match TRBD2. Germline CDR1 reads LNHDA; CDR2 reads SQIVND (reference sequence). Unmatched junction bases numbered 6, after V lost 3 bases and J lost 5 bases. The CDR3 is 15 residues long. The CDR3 nucleotides are TGTGCCAGTAGTATTTGGCGGGAGGGCCTAGATACGCAGTATTTT. It translates to CASSIWREGLDTQYF. The full variable domain, in which reference TRBV19 and TRBJ2-3 provide the parts outside the CDR3, is DGGITQSPKYLFRKEGQNVTLSCEQNLNHDAMYWYRQDPGQGLRLIYYSQIVNDFQKGDIAEGYSVSREKKESFPLTVTSAQKNPTAFYLCASSIWREGLDTQYFGPGTRLTVL.

The chain recombines TRBV2 with TRBJ2-3; D remains ambiguous. Per germline, CDR1 SNHLY and CDR2 FYNNEI. The CDR3 covers 12 residues. V lost 6 bases and J 4 bases, leaving 8 bases between the germline ends. The CDR3: CASRGDADTQYF. DNA of the CDR3: TGTGCCAGCAGAGGCGACGCAGATACGCAGTATTTT.

This chain uses TRBV28 with TRBJ1-5, with no clear D. The V gene lost 5 bases and the J gene lost 6 bases, with 8 bases spanning the gap. CDR1 is MDHEN, CDR2 SYDVKM, per germline. CDR3 length equals 12 residues. In nucleotides, the CDR3 is TGTGCCAGCAGTGAGTCTAGTCAGCCCCAGCATTTT. Amino acids: CASSESSQPQHF.

The V gene is TRBV30, the J gene TRBJ1-2; D may be TRBD1 (5 bases). V was shortened by 3 bases and J by 2 bases, with 10 bases between the two germline ends. This CDR3 is 13 amino acids long. CDR1 and CDR2 (germline): GTSNPN, SVGIG (reference sequence). In DNA, the CDR3 is TGTGCCTGGAGAAGGGGAGCCAACTATGGCTACACCTTC. Protein sequence: CAWRRGANYGYTF. Full variable domain (outside the CDR3, taken from reference TRBV30 and TRBJ1-2): SQTIHQWPATLVQPVGSPLSLECTVEGTSNPNLYWYRQAAGRGLQLLFYSVGIGQISSEVPQNLSASRPQDRQFILSSKKLLLSDSGFYLCAWRRGANYGYTFGSGTRLTVV.

This chain uses TRBV27 with TRBJ2-7; 10 nucleotides align to TRBD2. The CDR3 spans 14 residues. Germline CDR1 and CDR2: MNHEY and SMNVEV (reference sequence). V was clipped by 5 bases and J by 2 bases; unmatched bases: 3. CDR3: CASSPTSGTYEQYF. The CDR3 DNA reads TGTGCCAGCAGTCCCACTAGCGGGACCTACGAGCAGTACTTC.

This clone was found once. The chain links TRBV5-1 to TRBJ2-3; 8 bases are a match to TRBD2. CDR1 and CDR2 from the germline V gene are SGHRS and YFSETQ. The CDR3 spans 18 residues. Germline trimming cut 4 bases from V and 2 bases from J; bases unmatched to any gene: 15. Here the CDR3 DNA reads TGCGCCAGCAGCCCCTCCCGGGGCAGCGGGGGTTACACAGATACGCAGTATTTT. It is translated as CASSPSRGSGGYTDTQYF.